This T cell receptor (beta chain) was sequenced for a study of blood T cell repertoires in COVID-19. Study in general: COVID-19 samples, acute and convalescent, were from the United States, Italy and Spain.

Per the authors' pipeline: Estimation of nucleated cell counts relied on the amplification of reference gene primers. Measured with immunoSEQ multiplex PCR; TCRdb has only the in-frame clones, and not every one. Clonal size and the V and J genes are those of that table, whereas D and trimming came from the DNA. The sample holds 150,000 to 200,000 clones; around 91% are singletons and the top ten take roughly 0.8%. Among Cohort 3 donors, those recovered had two negative PCRs, clearance, or symptom resolution. The CDR3 is made up of 12 amino acids. The V and J ends lost 4 bases and 10 bases respectively, with 8 bases between them. Germline CDR1 MGHDK, CDR2 SYGVNS.

Sequencing was carried out using PBMCs or T cells enriched from blood (not recorded which). The clonotype was recovered from a woman aged 18 to 35 who had recovered from COVID-19. The chain uses TRBV25-1 and TRBJ1-6; D gene unclear. The CDR3 coding sequence is TGTGCCAGCAGTGGTGGAGGATCACCCCTCCACTTT. Translation gives CASSGGGSPLHF.